This TCR beta chain appears in the sequencing data of a study of response to subunit inactivated influenza vaccine. TCRdb processed the RT-PCR reads anew with MiXCR; each CDR3 protein has one entry. The table includes roughly 700,000 distinct CDR3 sequences, approximately 15% detected once. With V trimmed by 0 bases and J by 5 bases, 7 bases remained unmatched. The CDR3 sequence is 15 residues long. The receptor comes from a man aged 45-60 years who received an inactivated influenza vaccine. This chain joins TRBV12-3 or TRBV12-4 and TRBJ2-7, with 7 bases fitting TRBD1. This specimen was PBMCs from blood, taken less than 15 days before vaccination. CDR3 sequence reads: CASSLAAGGGNEQYF. DNA of the CDR3: TGTGCCAGCAGTTTAGCGGCAGGGGGTGGGAACGAGCAGTACTTC.